This paragraph covers one T cell receptor beta chain sequence. The target antigen is unknown. The use of a sample-barcoded 5' primer and a J-beta primer mix characterized a second PCR of 7 to 11 cycles. Using its own MiXCR run on the 5' RACE reads, TCRdb lists one record per CDR3 protein. The profile covers about 1.8 million distinct CDR3 sequences, with about 50% appearing a single time and approximately 2.1% taken by the ten largest. Germline lookup yields CDR1 SGHTA and CDR2 FQGNSA. CDR3 length: 15 residues. After removal of 4 bases from V and 1 base from J, the junction contained 5 bases not matched to a gene. This entry is derived from a study of blood T cells in healthy people across ages. Study findings and constraints: Considered underestimates were the diversity estimates obtained from one million T cells.

The chain links TRBV7-2 to TRBJ2-5; TRBD2 matches at 8 bases. The source material was blood. The source is a woman aged 40 to 49 in good health. The CDR3 coding sequence is TGTGCCAGCAGCTGGGCCGGGACTAGCCAAGAGACCCAGTACTTC. Its protein is CASSWAGTSQETQYF.